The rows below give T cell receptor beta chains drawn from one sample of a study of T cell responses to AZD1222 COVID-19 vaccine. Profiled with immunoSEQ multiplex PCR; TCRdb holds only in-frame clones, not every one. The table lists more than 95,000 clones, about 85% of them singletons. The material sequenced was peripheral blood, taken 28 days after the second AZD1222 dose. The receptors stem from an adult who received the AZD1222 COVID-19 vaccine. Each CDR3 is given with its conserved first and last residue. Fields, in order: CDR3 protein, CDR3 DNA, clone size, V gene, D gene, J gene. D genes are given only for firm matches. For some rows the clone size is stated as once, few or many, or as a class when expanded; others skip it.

CDR3 protein: CASSFMGGYTF; CDR3 DNA: TGTGCCAGCAGTTTTATGGGTGGCTACACCTTC; clone size: -; V gene: TRBV28; D gene: -; J gene: TRBJ1-2
CDR3 protein: CASSLTREETQYF; CDR3 DNA: TGTGCCAGCAGCTTGACTAGGGAAGAGACCCAGTACTTC; clone size: -; V gene: TRBV11-2; D gene: -; J gene: TRBJ2-5
CDR3 protein: CASSLMRGSSEKLFF; CDR3 DNA: TGTGCCAGCAGTTTAATGCGCGGGAGTAGTGAAAAACTGTTTTTT; clone size: -; V gene: TRBV27; D gene: -; J gene: TRBJ1-4
CDR3 protein: CASSQDPPGAGTF; CDR3 DNA: TGCGCCAGCAGCCAAGACCCCCCGGGAGCGGGCACCTTC; clone size: -; V gene: TRBV4-1; D gene: -; J gene: TRBJ1-2
CDR3 protein: CASSELEGVYF; CDR3 DNA: TGTGCCAGCAGTGAATTAGAAGGGGTGTACTTC; clone size: once; V gene: TRBV25-1; D gene: -; J gene: TRBJ2-7
CDR3 protein: CASSEDRTISNQPQHF; CDR3 DNA: TGTGCCAGCAGTGAAGATAGGACAATCAGCAATCAGCCCCAGCATTTT; clone size: few; V gene: TRBV6-1; D gene: -; J gene: TRBJ1-5
CDR3 protein: CASANTGSYNEQFF; CDR3 DNA: TGCGCCAGCGCGAACACGGGGTCCTACAATGAGCAGTTCTTC; clone size: -; V gene: TRBV5-1; D gene: -; J gene: TRBJ2-1
CDR3 protein: CAWSVTGGTNEKLFF; CDR3 DNA: TGTGCCTGGAGTGTTACAGGGGGGACTAATGAAAAACTGTTTTTT; clone size: -; V gene: TRBV30; D gene: TRBD1; J gene: TRBJ1-4
CDR3 protein: CASSPSGGVFGELFF; CDR3 DNA: TGTGCCAGCAGCCCGAGCGGGGGGGTCTTCGGGGAGCTGTTTTTT; clone size: -; V gene: TRBV7-2; D gene: TRBD2; J gene: TRBJ2-2
CDR3 protein: CASGVIQPQHF; CDR3 DNA: TGTGCCAGCGGAGTCATTCAGCCCCAGCATTTT; clone size: -; V gene: TRBV27; D gene: -; J gene: TRBJ1-5
CDR3 protein: CASSTRQGRDGYTF; CDR3 DNA: TGTGCCAGCAGCACCCGACAGGGGCGGGATGGCTACACCTTC; clone size: -; V gene: TRBV7-2; D gene: TRBD1; J gene: TRBJ1-2
CDR3 protein: CASSLSGGDNEQFF; CDR3 DNA: TGTGCCAGCAGCTTAAGCGGGGGAGACAATGAGCAGTTCTTC; clone size: -; V gene: TRBV7-3; D gene: TRBD2; J gene: TRBJ2-1
CDR3 protein: CAWRKSGGGGNTEAFF; CDR3 DNA: TGTGCCTGGAGGAAGTCCGGGGGCGGGGGGAACACTGAAGCTTTCTTT; clone size: -; V gene: TRBV30; D gene: -; J gene: TRBJ1-1
CDR3 protein: CASSRWSNEKLFF; CDR3 DNA: TGTGCCAGCAGCCGCTGGTCTAATGAAAAACTGTTTTTT; clone size: -; V gene: TRBV7-9; D gene: -; J gene: TRBJ1-4
CDR3 protein: CASSLDPPPGPTGELFF; CDR3 DNA: TGCGCCAGCAGCTTGGACCCCCCGCCAGGGCCCACCGGGGAGCTGTTTTTT; clone size: once; V gene: TRBV5-1; D gene: -; J gene: TRBJ2-2
CDR3 protein: CASSGQGVGGEQFF; CDR3 DNA: TGTGCCAGCAGCGGGCAGGGGGTCGGCGGTGAGCAGTTCTTC; clone size: -; V gene: TRBV4-2; D gene: TRBD1; J gene: TRBJ2-1
CDR3 protein: CASRPSGTYGYTF; CDR3 DNA: TGTGCCAGCAGGCCATCAGGGACCTATGGCTACACCTTC; clone size: -; V gene: TRBV28; D gene: -; J gene: TRBJ1-2
CDR3 protein: CASSGTGGEAFF; CDR3 DNA: TGTGCCAGCAGTGGGACGGGGGGAGAAGCTTTCTTT; clone size: -; V gene: TRBV12-3/TRBV12-4; D gene: -; J gene: TRBJ1-1
CDR3 protein: CASGPFRGMGGANVLTF; CDR3 DNA: TGTGCCAGCGGCCCCTTTCGGGGGATGGGGGGGGCCAACGTCCTGACTTTC; clone size: -; V gene: TRBV7-9; D gene: -; J gene: TRBJ2-6
CDR3 protein: CASAGLNEKLFF; CDR3 DNA: TGTGCCAGCGCAGGGCTGAATGAAAAACTGTTTTTT; clone size: -; V gene: TRBV2; D gene: -; J gene: TRBJ1-4
CDR3 protein: CASSQNTGTGGSDSPLHF; CDR3 DNA: TGCGCCAGCAGTCAAAACACCGGGACAGGGGGCTCGGATTCACCCCTCCACTTT; clone size: -; V gene: TRBV4-1; D gene: TRBD1; J gene: TRBJ1-6
CDR3 protein: CASSDRVNEQFF; CDR3 DNA: TGTGCCAGCAGTGACCGAGTCAATGAGCAGTTCTTC; clone size: -; V gene: TRBV6-1; D gene: -; J gene: TRBJ2-1
CDR3 protein: CASSFAPNEKLFF; CDR3 DNA: TGTGCCAGCAGCTTCGCCCCTAATGAAAAACTGTTTTTT; clone size: -; V gene: TRBV7-3; D gene: -; J gene: TRBJ1-4
CDR3 protein: CATKGGTGNEKLFF; CDR3 DNA: TGTGCCACCAAAGGGGGGACAGGAAATGAAAAACTGTTTTTT; clone size: -; V gene: TRBV6-5; D gene: TRBD1; J gene: TRBJ1-4
CDR3 protein: CASSQLWDSNYGYTF; CDR3 DNA: TGTGCCAGCAGCCAATTATGGGACAGTAACTATGGCTACACCTTC; clone size: -; V gene: TRBV3-1/TRBV3-2; D gene: TRBD1; J gene: TRBJ1-2
CDR3 protein: CASSLVTGNPGTQYF; CDR3 DNA: TGTGCCAGCAGCTTAGTTACAGGAAATCCGGGGACCCAGTACTTC; clone size: -; V gene: TRBV7-2; D gene: -; J gene: TRBJ2-5
CDR3 protein: CASTQAYEQYF; CDR3 DNA: TGTGCCAGCACCCAAGCCTACGAGCAGTACTTC; clone size: -; V gene: TRBV11-2; D gene: -; J gene: TRBJ2-7
CDR3 protein: CASSPTGNTEAFF; CDR3 DNA: TGTGCCAGCAGCCCCACAGGGAACACTGAAGCTTTCTTT; clone size: -; V gene: TRBV5-8; D gene: -; J gene: TRBJ1-1
CDR3 protein: CASAWGGSQETQYF; CDR3 DNA: TGTGCCAGCGCCTGGGGCGGGTCCCAAGAGACCCAGTACTTC; clone size: -; V gene: TRBV28; D gene: -; J gene: TRBJ2-5
CDR3 protein: CASSENSRWDGYTF; CDR3 DNA: TGTGCCAGCAGTGAGAACTCCCGATGGGATGGCTACACCTTC; clone size: -; V gene: TRBV6-1; D gene: -; J gene: TRBJ1-2
CDR3 protein: CASSLDREPYNEQFF; CDR3 DNA: TGTGCCAGCTCACTAGACAGGGAACCCTACAATGAGCAGTTCTTC; clone size: -; V gene: TRBV18; D gene: TRBD1; J gene: TRBJ2-1
CDR3 protein: CASSPTGTGLNTEAFF; CDR3 DNA: TGTGCCAGCTCACCGACCGGGACAGGGTTGAACACTGAAGCTTTCTTT; clone size: once; V gene: TRBV18; D gene: TRBD1; J gene: TRBJ1-1
CDR3 protein: CASSLAGGRGETQYF; CDR3 DNA: TGTGCCAGCAGCTTAGCGGGTGGGCGTGGGGAGACCCAGTACTTC; clone size: -; V gene: TRBV7-2; D gene: -; J gene: TRBJ2-5
CDR3 protein: CASSLPTGPTNEKLFF; CDR3 DNA: TGTGCCAGCAGTCTCCCGACAGGGCCAACTAATGAAAAACTGTTTTTT; clone size: -; V gene: TRBV28; D gene: TRBD1; J gene: TRBJ1-4
CDR3 protein: CASSYQAGSLHF; CDR3 DNA: TGTGCCAGCAGTTACCAGGCGGGCAGCTTACACTTC; clone size: -; V gene: TRBV6-5; D gene: -; J gene: TRBJ1-2
CDR3 protein: CASSSDNYQPQHF; CDR3 DNA: TGTGCCAGCAGCTCGGACAATTATCAGCCCCAGCATTTT; clone size: -; V gene: TRBV5-4; D gene: -; J gene: TRBJ1-5
CDR3 protein: CASRIIAGGYNEQFF; CDR3 DNA: TGTGCCAGCAGGATCATAGCGGGGGGTTACAATGAGCAGTTCTTC; clone size: few; V gene: TRBV7-8; D gene: TRBD2; J gene: TRBJ2-1
CDR3 protein: CASSLLVYEQYF; CDR3 DNA: TGTGCCAGCAGCTTACTAGTCTACGAGCAGTACTTC; clone size: -; V gene: TRBV7-2; D gene: -; J gene: TRBJ2-7
CDR3 protein: CASSDPTSGGGGNEQFF; CDR3 DNA: TGTGCCAGCAGTGACCCTACTAGCGGGGGAGGCGGGAATGAGCAGTTCTTC; clone size: -; V gene: TRBV2; D gene: TRBD2; J gene: TRBJ2-1
CDR3 protein: CASSATGKGEKLFF; CDR3 DNA: TGTGCCAGCAGCGCGACAGGGAAGGGTGAAAAACTGTTTTTT; clone size: -; V gene: TRBV11-2; D gene: TRBD1; J gene: TRBJ1-4
CDR3 protein: CASSLTGSSGNTIYF; CDR3 DNA: TGCGCCAGCAGCTTAACAGGGAGCTCTGGAAACACCATATATTTT; clone size: -; V gene: TRBV5-1; D gene: -; J gene: TRBJ1-3
CDR3 protein: CATSPNRVPNQPQHF; CDR3 DNA: TGTGCCACCAGTCCCAACAGGGTCCCTAATCAGCCCCAGCATTTT; clone size: -; V gene: TRBV24-1; D gene: -; J gene: TRBJ1-5
CDR3 protein: CATSDLPGLAGRNEQFF; CDR3 DNA: TGTGCCACCAGTGATTTGCCCGGACTAGCGGGCCGCAATGAGCAGTTCTTC; clone size: -; V gene: TRBV24-1; D gene: TRBD2; J gene: TRBJ2-1
CDR3 protein: CASSLGQGQETQYF; CDR3 DNA: TGCGCCAGCAGCTTGGGACAGGGGCAAGAGACCCAGTACTTC; clone size: few; V gene: TRBV5-1; D gene: TRBD1; J gene: TRBJ2-5
CDR3 protein: CASSAGTDYGYTF; CDR3 DNA: TGTGCCAGCAGCGCCGGGACGGACTATGGCTACACCTTC; clone size: -; V gene: TRBV6-5; D gene: -; J gene: TRBJ1-2
CDR3 protein: CASTPPRRQGGTGELFF; CDR3 DNA: TGTGCCAGCACTCCCCCTCGGAGGCAGGGAGGGACCGGGGAGCTGTTTTTT; clone size: -; V gene: TRBV9; D gene: TRBD2; J gene: TRBJ2-2
CDR3 protein: CASSLDRGARGNTIYF; CDR3 DNA: TGTGCCAGCAGCTTGGACAGGGGGGCGCGCGGAAACACCATATATTTT; clone size: -; V gene: TRBV7-3; D gene: TRBD1; J gene: TRBJ1-3
CDR3 protein: CASSLFTGSTDTQYF; CDR3 DNA: TGTGCCAGCAGCCTCTTTACAGGGTCCACAGATACGCAGTATTTT; clone size: -; V gene: TRBV14; D gene: -; J gene: TRBJ2-3
CDR3 protein: CASSARDSHYEQYF; CDR3 DNA: TGTGCCAGCAGCGCCCGGGACAGTCACTACGAGCAGTACTTC; clone size: -; V gene: TRBV9; D gene: TRBD1; J gene: TRBJ2-7
CDR3 protein: CASTPEGTRPQHF; CDR3 DNA: TGTGCCAGCACCCCTGAGGGGACCCGGCCCCAGCATTTT; clone size: few; V gene: TRBV6-5; D gene: -; J gene: TRBJ1-5
CDR3 protein: CASSLTDNSGNTIYF; CDR3 DNA: TGTGCCAGCAGCTTGACAGACAACTCTGGAAACACCATATATTTT; clone size: -; V gene: TRBV5-8; D gene: -; J gene: TRBJ1-3
CDR3 protein: CASSPLGKNTEAFF; CDR3 DNA: TGTGCCAGCAGCCCCCTGGGCAAGAACACTGAAGCTTTCTTT; clone size: -; V gene: TRBV3-1/TRBV3-2; D gene: -; J gene: TRBJ1-1
CDR3 protein: CASSEVGGGNEQFF; CDR3 DNA: TGTGCCAGCAGTGAAGTGGGGGGGGGCAATGAGCAGTTCTTC; clone size: -; V gene: TRBV6-1; D gene: TRBD2; J gene: TRBJ2-1
CDR3 protein: CASSPPSGTGDTEAFF; CDR3 DNA: TGCGCCAGCAGCCCACCCTCCGGGACAGGGGACACTGAAGCTTTCTTT; clone size: -; V gene: TRBV5-1; D gene: TRBD1; J gene: TRBJ1-1
CDR3 protein: CASSKTGDSNQPQHF; CDR3 DNA: TGTGCCAGCTCAAAAACAGGGGACAGCAATCAGCCCCAGCATTTT; clone size: -; V gene: TRBV18; D gene: TRBD1; J gene: TRBJ1-5
CDR3 protein: CASSFPGQGGGTEAFF; CDR3 DNA: TGCGCCAGCAGCTTCCCGGGACAGGGCGGCGGCACTGAAGCTTTCTTT; clone size: -; V gene: TRBV5-1; D gene: TRBD1; J gene: TRBJ1-1
CDR3 protein: CASSYDGSVYTEAFF; CDR3 DNA: TGCGCCAGCAGCTACGACGGGTCAGTATACACTGAAGCTTTCTTT; clone size: -; V gene: TRBV5-1; D gene: -; J gene: TRBJ1-1
CDR3 protein: CASSAFGETQYF; CDR3 DNA: TGCGCCAGCAGTGCTTTCGGTGAGACCCAGTACTTC; clone size: -; V gene: TRBV10-1; D gene: -; J gene: TRBJ2-5
CDR3 protein: CASSLGIVGGYNSPLHF; CDR3 DNA: TGTGCCAGCAGCCTAGGGATTGTAGGAGGGTACAATTCACCCCTCCACTTT; clone size: -; V gene: TRBV9; D gene: -; J gene: TRBJ1-6